A single sample gave rise to the 15 T cell receptor beta chains below, sequenced in a study of blood T cell repertoires in COVID-19. Profiling relied on immunoSEQ multiplex PCR, and the TCRdb table lists in-frame clones only, not all of them. The repertoire holds 140,000 to 150,000 clones, with approximately 80% as singletons. Sequenced material: peripheral blood. These receptors were obtained from a human donor with acute or convalescent COVID-19. The donor label of this sample is uncertain.

A few counts support this clone. This sequence joins TRBV18 and TRBJ2-1; the match to TRBD2 covers 9 bases. The CDR3 consists of 15 residues. Germline trimming cut 0 bases from V and 8 bases from J; bases unmatched to any gene: 5. Looked up from germline, CDR1 is KGHSH and CDR2 is LQKENI. CDR3 protein: CASSPPAGGHYEQFF. For the CDR3, the DNA is TGTGCCAGCTCACCACCGGCGGGGGGGCACTATGAGCAGTTCTTC.

The gene calls are TRBV2 and TRBJ1-1, with no clear D. This CDR3 comprises 16 residues. V gave up 3 bases and J gave up 1 base, with 15 bases separating them. CDR1 and CDR2 from the germline V gene are SNHLY and FYNNEI. The CDR3 nucleotides read TGTGCCAGCAGTGATCGGCAGGCGTATGGGAACACTGAAGCTTTCTTT. It specifies CASSDRQAYGNTEAFF.

This chain links TRBV19 with TRBJ1-1; D perhaps matches TRBD1 (6 bases). The CDR3 consists of 18 residues. Looked up from germline, CDR1 is LNHDA and CDR2 is SQIVND (reference sequence). V was cut by 6 bases and J by 3 bases, with 26 bases left in between. The CDR3 DNA reads as TGTGCCAGTAGAACGACAGGACAGACGGGCTGGGAATACACTGAAGCTTTCTTT. It is translated as CASRTTGQTGWEYTEAFF.

The chain links TRBV5-6 to TRBJ1-2; 7 nucleotides line up with TRBD1. Germline values: CDR1 SGHDT, CDR2 YYEEEE. V lost 1 base and J lost 2; bases outside the gene matches: 5. The CDR3 totals 15 residues. CDR3 bases: TGTGCCAGCAGCTTGAGGGACAGTGGGAACTATGGCTACACCTTC. Translation gives CASSLRDSGNYGYTF.

The rearrangement uses TRBV6-5 and TRBJ2-1, with D maybe TRBD2 (6 bases). V shed 8 bases and J shed 4 bases, with 12 bases lying between them. Germline V lookup: CDR1 MNHEY, CDR2 SVGAGI. This CDR3 has 13 residues. CDR3 nucleotides: TGTGCCAGCCGGGGGTTAAGTTACAATGAGCAGTTCTTC. Translating gives CASRGLSYNEQFF.

The chain employs TRBV6-5 and TRBJ1-1, with D perhaps TRBD1 (6 bases). V was clipped by 11 bases and J by 6 bases, with 22 bases between them. The CDR3 covers 14 residues. The germline gives CDR1 MNHEY, CDR2 SVGAGI. CDR3: CAVTRQGSSSEAFF. In DNA form, the CDR3 reads TGTGCCGTAACCCGGCAGGGGAGTAGCTCTGAAGCTTTCTTT.

This rearrangement joins TRBV11-2 to TRBJ2-4; possibly TRBD2 for D (7 bases). Germline values: CDR1 SGHAT, CDR2 FQNNGV. The CDR3 consists of 15 residues. The V gene lost 0 bases and the J gene lost 5 bases, with 11 bases spanning the gap. CDR3 nucleotide sequence: TGTGCCAGCAGCTTAGAAGGGGGGGTCCAAAACATTCAGTACTTC. Amino acid sequence: CASSLEGGVQNIQYF.

The chain couples TRBV11-2 to TRBJ2-5; 9 bases fit TRBD2. V dropped 4 bases and J dropped 3; count of bases not matched to a gene: 6. The germline CDR1 and CDR2 sequences are SGHAT and FQNNGV. CDR3 length: 15 residues. The CDR3 region has the DNA TGTGCCAGCAGCTCCATGACTAGCGGAGAAGAGACCCAGTACTTC. This sequence encodes CASSSMTSGEETQYF.

The chain combines TRBV11-2 with TRBJ2-6; TRBD1 is a possible D gene (6 bases). This CDR3 has 15 amino acids. The V end was cut by 5 bases, the J end by 5 bases, with 13 bases between. Germline CDR1 and CDR2: SGHAT and FQNNGV. The CDR3 region has the DNA TGTGCCAGCAGCCGAAGCACAGGGAGGGCCAACGTCCTGACTTTC. This codes for CASSRSTGRANVLTF. Combining the CDR3 with reference TRBV11-2 and TRBJ2-6 gives the whole variable domain EAGVAQSPRYKIIEKRQSVAFWCNPISGHATLYWYQQILGQGPKLLIQFQNNGVVDDSQLPKDRFSAERLKGVDSTLKIQPAKLEDSAVYLCASSRSTGRANVLTFGAGSRLTVL.

The chain couples TRBV5-1 to TRBJ1-3, with TRBD1 matching over 12 bases. Trimming cost V 2 bases and J 8 bases; bases outside gene matches: 5. Germline V gene data show CDR1 as SGHRS and CDR2 as YFSETQ. The CDR3 has 15 amino acids. This CDR3 is CASSFGTGGIDTIYF. CDR3 coding DNA: TGCGCCAGCAGCTTTGGGACAGGGGGCATAGACACCATATATTTT.

The chain links TRBV7-6 to TRBJ1-5, with no clear D. V was clipped by 3 bases and J by 5 bases, with 8 bases between them. The germline CDR1 and CDR2 sequences are SGHVS and FNYEAQ. The CDR3 is 13 amino acids. Here the CDR3 DNA reads TGTGCCAGCAGCTTGTCCTCTTATCAGCCCCAGCATTTT. Translating it yields CASSLSSYQPQHF.

The chain combines TRBV27 with TRBJ2-7, with D perhaps TRBD2 (5 bases). This CDR3 is built from 16 residues. CDR1 is MNHEY and CDR2 is SMNVEV in the germline V gene (reference sequence). Trimming left V 2 bases short and J 5 bases short, with 19 bases between. The CDR3: CASSLVGEKRGNEQYF. CDR3 nucleotides: TGTGCCAGCAGTTTAGTCGGGGAAAAGCGAGGTAACGAGCAGTACTTC.

The chain combines TRBV10-3 with TRBJ1-5; D gene unclear. The length of the CDR3 is 14 residues. Germline-derived CDR1 and CDR2 are ENHRY and SYGVKD. V was cut by 3 bases and J by 0 bases, with 6 bases left in between. The DNA for the CDR3 is TGTGCCATCAGTGACTCCGTTAGCAATCAGCCCCAGCATTTT. Its protein product is CAISDSVSNQPQHF.

The genes are TRBV18 and TRBJ1-1, with 8 bases identical to TRBD1. V shed 3 bases and J 5 bases; nucleotides not matched to a gene: 2. From germline, CDR1 is KGHSH and CDR2 LQKENI. The CDR3 runs to 13 residues. The CDR3 DNA sequence: TGTGCCAGCTCACCGCGACAGGGGACTGAAGCTTTCTTT. This codes for CASSPRQGTEAFF.

This clone was picked up a small number of times. CDR3: CASSELDSYNSPLHF. The CDR3 DNA follows: TGTGCCAGCAGTGAGTTGGACAGCTATAATTCACCCCTCCACTTT. This chain joins TRBV2 and TRBJ1-6, with a weak D call TRBD1 (6 bases). CDR1 is SNHLY and CDR2 is FYNNEI in the germline V gene. This CDR3 is 15 amino acids long. The V gene lost 3 bases and the J gene lost 3 bases, with 9 bases spanning the gap.